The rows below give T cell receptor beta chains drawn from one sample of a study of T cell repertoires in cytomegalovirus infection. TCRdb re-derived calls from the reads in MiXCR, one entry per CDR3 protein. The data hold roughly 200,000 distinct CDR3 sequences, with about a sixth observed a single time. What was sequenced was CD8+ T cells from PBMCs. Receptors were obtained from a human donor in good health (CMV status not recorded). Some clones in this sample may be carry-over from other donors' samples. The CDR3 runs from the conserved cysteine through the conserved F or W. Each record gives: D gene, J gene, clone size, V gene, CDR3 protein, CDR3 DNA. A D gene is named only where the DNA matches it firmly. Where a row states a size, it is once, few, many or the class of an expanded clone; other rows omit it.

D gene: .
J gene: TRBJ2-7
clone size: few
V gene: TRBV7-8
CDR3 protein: CASREPVGGYGEQYF
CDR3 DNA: TGTGCCAGCAGGGAGCCGGTGGGGGGCTACGGCGAGCAGTACTTC

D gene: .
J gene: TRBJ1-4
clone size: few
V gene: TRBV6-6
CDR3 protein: CASSFPPGEKLFF
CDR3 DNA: TGTGCCAGCAGTTTTCCACCGGGGGAAAAACTGTTTTTT

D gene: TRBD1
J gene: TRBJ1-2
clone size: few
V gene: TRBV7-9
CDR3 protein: CASSPGGAYYGYTF
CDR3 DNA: TGTGCCAGCAGCCCAGGGGGCGCCTACTATGGCTACACCTTC

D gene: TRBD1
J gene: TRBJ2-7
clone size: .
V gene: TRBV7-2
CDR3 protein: CASSQPSTGWDAYEQYF
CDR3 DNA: TGTGCCAGCAGCCAGCCGTCGACAGGGTGGGACGCCTACGAGCAGTACTTC

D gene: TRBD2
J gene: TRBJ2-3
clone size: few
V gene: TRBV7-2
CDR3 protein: CASSQTSGGMWDTQYF
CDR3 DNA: TGTGCCAGCAGCCAAACTAGCGGGGGGATGTGGGATACGCAGTATTTT

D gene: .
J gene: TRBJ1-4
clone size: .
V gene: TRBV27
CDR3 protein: CASSLSPEYEKLFF
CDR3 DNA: TGTGCCAGCAGTTTATCCCCAGAATATGAAAAACTGTTTTTT

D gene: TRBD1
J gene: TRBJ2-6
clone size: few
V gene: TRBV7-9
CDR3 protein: CASSLRTGRLGANVLTF
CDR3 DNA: TGTGCCAGCAGCTTACGGACAGGGAGACTTGGGGCCAACGTCCTGACTTTC

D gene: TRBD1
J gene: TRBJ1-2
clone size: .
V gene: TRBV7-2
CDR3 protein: CASSLAQGDSGYTF
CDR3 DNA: TGTGCCAGCAGCTTAGCGCAGGGGGATTCTGGCTACACCTTC

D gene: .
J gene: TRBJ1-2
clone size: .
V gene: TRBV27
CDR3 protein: CASSFSTGYTF
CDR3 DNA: TGTGCCAGCAGTTTTTCTACGGGCTACACCTTC

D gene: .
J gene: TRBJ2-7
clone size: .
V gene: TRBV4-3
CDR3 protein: CASSQASSSYEQYF
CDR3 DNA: TGCGCCAGCAGCCAAGCATCCAGCTCCTACGAGCAGTACTTC

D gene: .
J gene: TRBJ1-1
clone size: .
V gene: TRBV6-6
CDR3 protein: CASTVENTEAFF
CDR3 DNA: TGTGCCAGCACTGTAGAGAACACTGAAGCTTTCTTT

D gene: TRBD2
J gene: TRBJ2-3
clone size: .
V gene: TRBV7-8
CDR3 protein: CASRIGLAGAGTDTQYF
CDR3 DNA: TGTGCCAGCAGGATAGGACTAGCGGGGGCAGGCACAGATACGCAGTATTTT

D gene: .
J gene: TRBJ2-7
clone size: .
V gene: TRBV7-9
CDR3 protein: CASSRGTSYEQYF
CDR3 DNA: TGTGCCAGCAGCCGAGGGACATCCTACGAGCAGTACTTC

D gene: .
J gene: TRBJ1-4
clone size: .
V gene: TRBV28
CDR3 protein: CASSLSWYTNEKLFF
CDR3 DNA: TGTGCCAGCAGTTTATCTTGGTATACTAATGAAAAACTGTTTTTT

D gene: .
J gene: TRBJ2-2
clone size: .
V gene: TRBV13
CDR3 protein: CASTEEVRGTGELFF
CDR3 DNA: TGTGCCAGCACCGAGGAGGTGCGAGGCACCGGGGAGCTGTTTTTT

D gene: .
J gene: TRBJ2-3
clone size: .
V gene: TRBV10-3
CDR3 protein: CAISEGAGDTQYF
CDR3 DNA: TGTGCCATCAGTGAGGGGGCGGGAGATACGCAGTATTTT

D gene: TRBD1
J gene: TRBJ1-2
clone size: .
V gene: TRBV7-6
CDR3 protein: CASRNGQGANYGYTF
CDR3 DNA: TGTGCCAGCAGAAACGGACAGGGCGCTAACTATGGCTACACCTTC

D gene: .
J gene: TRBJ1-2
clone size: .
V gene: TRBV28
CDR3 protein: CASSGTAKYGYTF
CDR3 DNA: TGTGCCAGCAGCGGGACCGCCAAATATGGCTACACCTTC

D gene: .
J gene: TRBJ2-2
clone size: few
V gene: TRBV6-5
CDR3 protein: CASSYSRGPTGELFF
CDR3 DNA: TGTGCCAGCAGTTACTCCAGGGGCCCCACCGGGGAGCTGTTTTTT

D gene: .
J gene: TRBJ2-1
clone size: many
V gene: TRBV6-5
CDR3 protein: CASSYLAGDNEQFF
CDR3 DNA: TGTGCCAGCAGTTATTTGGCAGGGGATAATGAGCAGTTCTTC

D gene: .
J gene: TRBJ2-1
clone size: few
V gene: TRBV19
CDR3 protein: CAVGGGTMERNEQFF
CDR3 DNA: TGTGCCGTTGGAGGGGGAACAATGGAGCGGAATGAGCAGTTCTTC

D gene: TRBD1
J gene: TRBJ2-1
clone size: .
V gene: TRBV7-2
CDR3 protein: CASMRDRGHEQFF
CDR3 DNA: TGTGCCAGCATGCGGGACAGGGGGCATGAGCAGTTCTTC

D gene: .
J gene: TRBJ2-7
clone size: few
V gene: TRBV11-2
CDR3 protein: CASSLEGVRAYEQYF
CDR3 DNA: TGTGCCAGCAGCTTAGAAGGGGTCAGAGCCTACGAGCAGTACTTC

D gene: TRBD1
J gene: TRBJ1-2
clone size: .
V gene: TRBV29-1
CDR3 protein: CSVRDRGHYGYTF
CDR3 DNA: TGCAGCGTTCGGGACAGGGGACACTATGGCTACACCTTC

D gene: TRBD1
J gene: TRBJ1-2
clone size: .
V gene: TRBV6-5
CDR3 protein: CASSYSVQGQGYGYTF
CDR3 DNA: TGTGCCAGCAGTTACTCGGTCCAGGGACAGGGTTATGGCTACACCTTC

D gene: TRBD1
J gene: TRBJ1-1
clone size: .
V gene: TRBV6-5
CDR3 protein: CASRTGITEAFF
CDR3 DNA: TGTGCCAGCAGGACAGGGATCACTGAAGCTTTCTTT

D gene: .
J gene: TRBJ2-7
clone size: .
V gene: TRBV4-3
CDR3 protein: CASSQAAVPTYEQYF
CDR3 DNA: TGCGCCAGCAGCCAAGCCGCGGTGCCGACCTACGAGCAGTACTTC

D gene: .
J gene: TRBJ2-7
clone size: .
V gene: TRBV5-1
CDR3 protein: CASSVGRDYEQYF
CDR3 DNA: TGCGCCAGCAGCGTGGGTCGGGATTACGAGCAGTACTTC

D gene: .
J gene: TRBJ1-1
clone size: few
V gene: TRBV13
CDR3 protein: CASSAGTGTEAFF
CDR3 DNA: TGTGCCAGCAGCGCTGGGACGGGGACTGAAGCTTTCTTT

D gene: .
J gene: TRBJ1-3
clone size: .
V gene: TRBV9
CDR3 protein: CASRRGETTGNTIYF
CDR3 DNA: TGTGCCAGCAGACGAGGGGAAACAACTGGAAACACCATATATTTT

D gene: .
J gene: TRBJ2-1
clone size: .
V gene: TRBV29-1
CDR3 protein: CSVGDGQTYNEQFF
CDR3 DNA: TGCAGCGTTGGGGACGGACAGACCTACAATGAGCAGTTCTTC

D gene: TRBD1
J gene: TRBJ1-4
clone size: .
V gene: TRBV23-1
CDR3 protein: CASSHPGQGIATNEKLFF
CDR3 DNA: TGCGCCAGCAGTCACCCTGGACAGGGAATAGCAACTAATGAAAAACTGTTTTTT

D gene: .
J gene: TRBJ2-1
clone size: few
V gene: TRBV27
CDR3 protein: CASNAALRSNEQFF
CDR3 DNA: TGTGCCAGCAACGCCGCCCTGCGAAGCAATGAGCAGTTCTTC

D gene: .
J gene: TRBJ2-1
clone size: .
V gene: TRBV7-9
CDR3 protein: CASSVEPGPEQFF
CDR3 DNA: TGTGCCAGCAGCGTAGAGCCCGGGCCTGAGCAGTTCTTC

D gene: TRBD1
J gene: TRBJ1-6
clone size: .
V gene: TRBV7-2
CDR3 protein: CASSGGTGGSPLHF
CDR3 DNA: TGTGCCAGCAGCGGTGGGACAGGGGGTTCACCCCTCCACTTT

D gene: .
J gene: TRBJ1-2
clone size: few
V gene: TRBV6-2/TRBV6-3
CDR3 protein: CASTATGRNYGYTF
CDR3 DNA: TGTGCCAGCACTGCTACAGGGAGGAACTATGGCTACACCTTC